This T cell receptor beta chain was profiled in a study of control samples from healthy donors and cancer patients. The data were produced by immunoSEQ multiplex PCR, yet TCRdb's version contains in-frame clones alone and is incomplete. The sample yields about 120,000 clones, roughly 90% seen once. This CDR3 is 16 amino acids long. CDR1 and CDR2 from the germline V gene are SGHTA and FQGNSA. Trimming removed 5 bases from V and 5 bases from J; junction bases left unmatched: 8. This sequence was found in a middle-aged man in good health. This rearrangement joins TRBV7-2 to TRBJ1-5, with 11 positions matching TRBD1. The sample was blood. The CDR3 DNA is TGTGCCAGCAGCCCTCAAGGGACAGGGGGGCATCAGCCCCAGCATTTT. Protein sequence: CASSPQGTGGHQPQHF.